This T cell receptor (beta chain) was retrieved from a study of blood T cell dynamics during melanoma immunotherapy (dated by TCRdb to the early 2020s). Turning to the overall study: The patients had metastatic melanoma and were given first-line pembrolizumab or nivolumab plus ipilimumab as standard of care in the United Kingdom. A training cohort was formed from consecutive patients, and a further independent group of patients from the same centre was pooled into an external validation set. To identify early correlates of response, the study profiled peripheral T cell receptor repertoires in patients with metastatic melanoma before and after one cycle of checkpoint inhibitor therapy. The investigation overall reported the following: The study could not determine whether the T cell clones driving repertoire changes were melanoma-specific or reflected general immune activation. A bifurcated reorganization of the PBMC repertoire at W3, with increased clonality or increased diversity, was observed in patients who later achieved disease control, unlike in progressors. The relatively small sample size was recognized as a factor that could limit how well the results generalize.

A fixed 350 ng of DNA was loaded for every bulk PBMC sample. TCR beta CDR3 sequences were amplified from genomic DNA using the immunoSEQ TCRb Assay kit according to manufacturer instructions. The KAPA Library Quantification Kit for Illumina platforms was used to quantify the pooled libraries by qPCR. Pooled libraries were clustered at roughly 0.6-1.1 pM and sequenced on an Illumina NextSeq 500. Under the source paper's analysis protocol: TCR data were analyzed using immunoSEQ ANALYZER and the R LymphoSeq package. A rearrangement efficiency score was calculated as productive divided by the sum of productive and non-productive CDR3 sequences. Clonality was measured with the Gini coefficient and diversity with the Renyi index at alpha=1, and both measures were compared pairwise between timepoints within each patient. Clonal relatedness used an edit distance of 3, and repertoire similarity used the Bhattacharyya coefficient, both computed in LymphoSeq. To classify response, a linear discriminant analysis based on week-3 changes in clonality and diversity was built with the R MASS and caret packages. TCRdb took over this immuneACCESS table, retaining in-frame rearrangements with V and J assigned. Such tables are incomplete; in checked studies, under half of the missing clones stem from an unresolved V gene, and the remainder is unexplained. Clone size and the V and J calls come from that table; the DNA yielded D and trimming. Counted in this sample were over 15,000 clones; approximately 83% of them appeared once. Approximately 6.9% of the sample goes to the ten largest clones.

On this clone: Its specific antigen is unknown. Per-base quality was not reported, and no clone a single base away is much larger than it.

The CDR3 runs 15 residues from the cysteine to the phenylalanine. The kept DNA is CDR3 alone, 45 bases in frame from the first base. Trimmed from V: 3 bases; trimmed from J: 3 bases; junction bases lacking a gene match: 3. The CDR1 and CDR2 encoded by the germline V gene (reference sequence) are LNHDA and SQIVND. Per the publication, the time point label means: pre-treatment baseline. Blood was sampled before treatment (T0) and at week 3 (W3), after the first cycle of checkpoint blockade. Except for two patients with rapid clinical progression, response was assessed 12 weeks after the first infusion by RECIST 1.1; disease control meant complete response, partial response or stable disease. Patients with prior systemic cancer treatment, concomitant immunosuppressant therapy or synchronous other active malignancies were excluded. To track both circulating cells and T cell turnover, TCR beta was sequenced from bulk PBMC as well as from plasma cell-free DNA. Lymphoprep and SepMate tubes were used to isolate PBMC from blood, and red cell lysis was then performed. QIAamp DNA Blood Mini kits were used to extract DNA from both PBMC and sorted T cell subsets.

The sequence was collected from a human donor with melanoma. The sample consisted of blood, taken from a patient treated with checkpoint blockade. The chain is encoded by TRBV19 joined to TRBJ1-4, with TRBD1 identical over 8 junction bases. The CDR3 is CASSITGGANEKLFF. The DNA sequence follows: TGTGCCAGTAGTATTACAGGGGGAGCTAATGAAAAACTGTTTTTT. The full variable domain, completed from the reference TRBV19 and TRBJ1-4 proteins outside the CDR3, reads DGGITQSPKYLFRKEGQNVTLSCEQNLNHDAMYWYRQDPGQGLRLIYYSQIVNDFQKGDIAEGYSVSREKKESFPLTVTSAQKNPTAFYLCASSITGGANEKLFFGSGTQLSVL.